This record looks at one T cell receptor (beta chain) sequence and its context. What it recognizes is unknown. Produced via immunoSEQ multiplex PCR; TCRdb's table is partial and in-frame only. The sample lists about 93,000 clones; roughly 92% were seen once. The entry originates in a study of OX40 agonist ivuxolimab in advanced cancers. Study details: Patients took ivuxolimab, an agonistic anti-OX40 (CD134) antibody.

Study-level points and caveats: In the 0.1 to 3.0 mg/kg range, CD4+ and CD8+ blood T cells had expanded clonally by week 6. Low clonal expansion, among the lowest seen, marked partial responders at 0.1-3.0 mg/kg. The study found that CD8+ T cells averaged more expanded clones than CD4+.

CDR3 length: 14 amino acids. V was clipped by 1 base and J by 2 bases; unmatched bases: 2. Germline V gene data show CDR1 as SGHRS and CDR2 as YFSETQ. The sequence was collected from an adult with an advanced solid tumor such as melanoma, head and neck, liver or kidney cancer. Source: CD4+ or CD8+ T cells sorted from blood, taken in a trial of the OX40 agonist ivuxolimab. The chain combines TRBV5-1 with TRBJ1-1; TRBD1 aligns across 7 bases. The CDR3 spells CASSLYRGNTEAFF. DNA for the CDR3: TGCGCCAGCAGCTTGTACAGGGGTAACACTGAAGCTTTCTTT.